These 14 T cell receptor beta chains were sequenced from one sample in a study of T cells in Graves' hyperthyroidism and ophthalmopathy. Amplified TCR beta CDR3 regions derived from RNA transcripts. TCR CDR3 regions were first amplified by RT-PCR with HTBI primers. TCRdb used MiXCR to reprocess the multiplex PCR reads, holding one entry per CDR3 protein. The repertoire includes about 640,000 distinct CDR3 sequences, less than 25% of them detected once, and 30% to 40% sits in the top ten. Sample: blood. All receptors come from a man under 40 with Graves' ophthalmopathy.

In its sample, this clonotype was seen a few times. The chain uses TRBV7-2 and TRBJ2-7, with TRBD1 identical over 7 bases. V gave up 4 bases and J gave up 1 base; unmatched junction bases: 4. The CDR3 runs to 14 residues. CDR1 SGHTA and CDR2 FQGNSA come from the germline V gene. Here the CDR3 reads CASSWGQKSYEQYF. CDR3 DNA: TGTGCCAGCAGCTGGGGACAGAAGTCCTACGAGCAGTACTTC.

This clonotype was seen repeatedly, ten times or more. This chain's CDR3 is CASSSSMTNEKLFF. In DNA form, the CDR3 reads TGTGCCAGCAGTTCTAGTATGACTAATGAAAAACTGTTTTTT. This chain uses TRBV28 with TRBJ1-4; D not certain. Germline V CDR1 and CDR2: MDHEN, SYDVKM. The CDR3 contains 14 residues. V was pared by 4 bases and J by 2 bases, with 8 bases between.

This chain links TRBV5-1 with TRBJ2-2; D is perhaps TRBD1 (6 bases). CDR1 and CDR2 (germline): SGHRS, YFSETQ. The CDR3 length is 19 residues. V was shortened by 0 bases and J by 4 bases, with 22 bases between the two germline ends. The chain's CDR3 is CASSLAVRGWGSVTGELFF. In nucleotides, the CDR3 is TGCGCCAGCAGCTTGGCCGTCAGGGGTTGGGGCTCCGTCACCGGGGAGCTGTTTTTT.

The V gene is TRBV9, the J gene TRBJ2-3; D remains unclear. Trimming stripped 0 bases from V and 1 base from J, with 6 bases between. The CDR3 covers 14 residues. Germline CDR1 is SGDLS and CDR2 is YYNGEE. In DNA form, the CDR3 reads TGTGCCAGCAGCGTAGCCCCTGGCACAGATACGCAGTATTTT. It codes for CASSVAPGTDTQYF.

This clonotype turned up a few times. This chain connects TRBV7-2 to TRBJ2-7; the D call may be TRBD1 or TRBD2 (6 bases each). Germline V gene sequence: CDR1 SGHTA, CDR2 FQGNSA. V was clipped by 1 base and J by 5 bases, with 15 bases between them. This CDR3 contains 15 residues. CDR3 residues: CASSLGTGRLNEQYF. The CDR3 nucleotides are TGTGCCAGCAGCTTAGGTACAGGGAGGCTGAACGAGCAGTACTTC.

This clonotype has a handful of counts. The V and J genes are TRBV19 and TRBJ2-1, with 9 bases identical to TRBD2. Germline CDR1 is LNHDA and CDR2 is SQIVND (reference sequence). The CDR3 has 17 amino acids. Unmatched junction bases numbered 12, after V lost 1 base and J lost 8 bases. The CDR3 DNA reads TGTGCCAGTAGTATAGTCCCAGGAGGGACTAGCAAGGATGAGCAGTTCTTC. The encoded protein is CASSIVPGGTSKDEQFF. Full variable domain (rest looked up from reference TRBV19 and TRBJ2-1): DGGITQSPKYLFRKEGQNVTLSCEQNLNHDAMYWYRQDPGQGLRLIYYSQIVNDFQKGDIAEGYSVSREKKESFPLTVTSAQKNPTAFYLCASSIVPGGTSKDEQFFGPGTRLTVL.

This chain uses TRBV7-2 with TRBJ1-1; D remains unclear. V lost 1 base and J 6 bases, leaving 9 bases between the germline ends. The CDR3 extends over 13 amino acids. The germline CDR1 and CDR2 sequences are SGHTA and FQGNSA. The CDR3: CASSLESISEAFF. Written as DNA, the CDR3 is TGTGCCAGCAGCTTAGAGTCTATCTCTGAAGCTTTCTTT.

The V call is TRBV10-2, the J call TRBJ2-5, with a possible D match to TRBD2 (5 bases). In germline, CDR1 is WSHSY, CDR2 SAAADI. Trimming pared 0 bases from V and 4 bases from J, leaving 9 bases between. The CDR3 totals 14 residues. This CDR3 reads CASSESGLRETQYF. The CDR3 nucleotides read TGCGCCAGCAGTGAGTCTGGACTCCGAGAGACCCAGTACTTC.

This clonotype has only a few counts. The genes are TRBV14 and TRBJ2-1; TRBD1 aligns across 9 bases. There are 14 residues in the CDR3. V shed 5 bases and J 6 bases; nucleotides not matched to a gene: 5. The V gene's germline CDR1 is SGHDN and CDR2 FVKESK. The CDR3 region is CASSDRGFFNEQFF. The CDR3 DNA reads TGTGCCAGCAGCGACAGGGGGTTCTTCAATGAGCAGTTCTTC.

This clonotype was counted only a few times. The chain carries TRBV27 and TRBJ2-1; TRBD1 agrees at 8 bases. The germline V gene encodes CDR1 MNHEY and CDR2 SMNVEV (reference sequence). The CDR3 is 15 residues long. J gave up 4 bases and V 5 bases, and 7 bases lay outside the gene matches. CDR3 loop: CASSPGQGPYNEQFF. The CDR3 DNA follows: TGTGCCAGCAGTCCCGGACAGGGACCTTACAATGAGCAGTTCTTC.

This rearrangement joins TRBV3-1 to TRBJ2-2, with D perhaps TRBD1 (7 bases). In germline, CDR1 is LGHDT, CDR2 YNNKEL (reference sequence). This CDR3 spans 14 amino acids. The V and J ends lost 4 bases and 5 bases respectively, with 11 bases between them. This chain's CDR3 is CASSRGTETGELFF. The CDR3 nucleotides are TGTGCCAGCAGCCGCGGGACAGAGACCGGGGAGCTGTTTTTT.

This clonotype occurred a few times. V usage is TRBV3-1 and J usage is TRBJ2-7; a weak D match, TRBD1 (5 bases). With 7 bases removed from V and 1 base from J, the gap between germline ends came to 11 bases. Germline V gene sequence: CDR1 LGHDT, CDR2 YNNKEL (reference sequence). The CDR3 runs to 13 residues. The CDR3 loop reads CASNQGRSYEQYF. CDR3 coding DNA: TGTGCCAGCAATCAGGGAAGGTCCTACGAGCAGTACTTC.

This clonotype came up many times. The chain employs TRBV28 and TRBJ2-3; 9 bases line up with TRBD2. Germline V gene sequence: CDR1 MDHEN, CDR2 SYDVKM. The junction had 9 bases not matched to a gene; V was cut back by 5 bases and J by 3 bases. CDR3 length: 16 amino acids. The CDR3 DNA sequence: TGTGCCAGCAGTCCCGGTAGCGGGAGCTCGACAGATACGCAGTATTTT. It codes for CASSPGSGSSTDTQYF. Full variable domain (remainder filled in from reference TRBV28 and TRBJ2-3): DVKVTQSSRYLVKRTGEKVFLECVQDMDHENMFWYRQDPGLGLRLIYFSYDVKMKEKGDIPEGYSVSREKKERFSLILESASTNQTSMYLCASSPGSGSSTDTQYFGPGTRLTVL.

V is TRBV6-5 and J is TRBJ1-4, with TRBD1 as a possible D gene (6 bases). Germline values: CDR1 MNHEY, CDR2 SVGAGI. The V end lost 0 bases, the J end lost 10 bases, and 15 bases lay between the germline ends. The CDR3 spans 15 residues. CDR3: CASSYSQGRVGKLFF. Written as DNA, the CDR3 is TGTGCCAGCAGTTACTCACAGGGACGGGTTGGAAAACTGTTTTTT.